Following are 21 T cell receptor beta chains from one sample sequenced in a study of molecular identifiers for immune sequencing clone quantification. TCRdb called the PCR reads again in MiXCR, with one record for every CDR3 protein. The sample yields over 600,000 distinct CDR3 sequences, just under 20% seen once. The source material was naive CD8+ T cells from blood, with Jurkat cell RNA spiked in. This sample's subset: FACS-sorted CD8+CD4-CCR7+CD45RA+ naive T cells. These receptors were collected from a human donor in good health. Some libraries in this study had Jurkat cell RNA spiked in.

This clonotype turned up a few times. The chain carries TRBV3-1 and TRBJ2-7; D possibly matches TRBD1 or TRBD2 (6 bases each). Per germline, CDR1 LGHDT and CDR2 YNNKEL (reference sequence). The CDR3 has 13 residues. V lost 7 bases and J 3 bases, leaving 13 bases between the germline ends. As DNA, the CDR3 is TGTGCCAGCACCCCCGGGGGCTACTACGAGCAGTACTTC. Protein product: CASTPGGYYEQYF.

There are many counts of this clonotype. The gene calls are TRBV7-9 and TRBJ1-3; 9 nucleotides align to TRBD1. The CDR3 contains 17 residues. V trimming: 4 bases; J trimming: 3 bases; junction bases outside the gene matches: 10. Germline V gives CDR1 SEHNR, CDR2 FQNEAQ (reference sequence). For the CDR3, the DNA is TGTGCCAGCAGCTCAGGGCCACAGGGGGCAAGTGGAAACACCATATATTTT. It encodes CASSSGPQGASGNTIYF.

This clonotype was observed at least ten times. The V call is TRBV5-1, the J call TRBJ1-1, with a tentative D call TRBD1 (5 bases). From germline, CDR1 is SGHRS and CDR2 YFSETQ. Between the trimmed V and J ends, which lost 0 bases and 4 bases, there was a span of 13 bases. This CDR3 has 15 amino acids. DNA for the CDR3: TGCGCCAGCAGCTTGGGTGTGAGGGGAGGCACTGAAGCTTTCTTT. It specifies CASSLGVRGGTEAFF.

This clonotype was found a few times. V is TRBV19 and J is TRBJ2-3, with 7 bases lining up with TRBD1. V trimming: 5 bases; J trimming: 2 bases; junction bases outside the gene matches: 10. This CDR3 is built from 16 residues. CDR1 is LNHDA, CDR2 SQIVND, per germline (reference sequence). The CDR3 nucleotides are TGTGCCAGTAGTCTCCAGACAGGGTTACCCACAGATACGCAGTATTTT. This sequence encodes CASSLQTGLPTDTQYF.

The chain carries TRBV27 and TRBJ2-1; D is possibly TRBD1 or TRBD2 (6 bases each). The CDR3 sequence is 13 residues long. Germline-derived CDR1 and CDR2 are MNHEY and SMNVEV (reference sequence). With 3 bases removed from V and 8 bases from J, the gap between germline ends came to 11 bases. The CDR3 nucleotides are TGTGCCAGCAGTTTCGAAGGGGGGTATGAGCAGTTCTTC. This codes for CASSFEGGYEQFF.

This clonotype turned up a few times. The chain links TRBV30 to TRBJ1-6, with D perhaps matching TRBD1 (6 bases). This CDR3 is built from 17 residues. Germline CDR1 and CDR2: GTSNPN and SVGIG (reference sequence). With 0 bases removed from V and 3 bases from J, the gap between germline ends came to 15 bases. The CDR3 sequence: CAWSVGGSRLYNSPLHF. The DNA of the CDR3 is TGTGCCTGGAGTGTCGGGGGCAGCCGACTCTATAATTCACCCCTCCACTTT.

This clonotype was recorded many times. The gene calls are TRBV7-9 and TRBJ2-6; no definite D call. V lost 1 base, J lost 0 bases, and 7 bases lay in between. Germline CDR1 reads SEHNR; CDR2 reads FQNEAQ (reference sequence). The CDR3 sequence is 16 residues long. CDR3 sequence (DNA): TGTGCCAGCAGCTTAGTGTCCGTCTCTGGGGCCAACGTCCTGACTTTC. Amino acids: CASSLVSVSGANVLTF.

Comments on this clonotype: At one end, the junction sequence differs from germline, possibly due to a read error. The gene calls are TRBV4-3 and TRBJ2-1; 9 bases are shared with TRBD1. Looked up from germline, CDR1 is LGHNA and CDR2 is YSLEER. The CDR3 runs 17 residues. The chain's CDR3 is CAGSQERARDRANEQFF. The CDR3 DNA sequence: TGCGCCGGCAGCCAAGAACGGGCCCGGGACAGGGCCAATGAGCAGTTCTTC.

V and J are TRBV28 and TRBJ2-7; 7 bases align to TRBD1. With 5 bases clipped from V and 2 bases from J, the junction kept 12 bases outside the gene matches. The germline CDR1 and CDR2 sequences are MDHEN and SYDVKM. The length of the CDR3 is 16 residues. CDR3 sequence (DNA): TGTGCCAGCAGTGCGTCCGGGACAGCTAAACCCTACGAGCAGTACTTC. Its translation: CASSASGTAKPYEQYF.

A note on this clonotype: One junction end disagrees with the germline gene, perhaps due to a read error. V gene TRBV14 combines with J gene TRBJ2-1; tentative D call: TRBD2 (6 bases). CDR1 and CDR2 from the germline V gene are SGHDN and FVKESK. The CDR3 extends over 17 amino acids. CDR3 DNA sequence: TGTGCCAGCAGCCAAGTCTTAGGACTATTTTCCTCCAATGAGCAGTTCTTC. Protein sequence: CASSQVLGLFSSNEQFF. Supplemented by reference TRBV14 and TRBJ2-1, the full variable domain reads EAGVTQFPSHSVIEKGQTVTLRCDPISGHDNLYWYRRVMGKEIKFLLHFVKESKQDESGMPNNRFLAERTGGTYSTLKVQPAELEDSGVYFCASSQVLGLFSSNEQFFGPGTRLTVL.

This clonotype has ten or more counts. The chain uses TRBV5-6 and TRBJ1-5, with D perhaps matching TRBD1 (6 bases). The V end was cut by 2 bases, the J end by 0 bases, with 12 bases between. The CDR3 loop spans 16 amino acids. CDR1 is SGHDT and CDR2 is YYEEEE in the germline V gene. CDR3 loop: CASSFGTTYSNQPQHF. Here the CDR3 DNA reads TGTGCCAGCAGCTTCGGGACAACTTATAGCAATCAGCCCCAGCATTTT.

This clonotype came up a few times. An end of the junction differs from the germline gene, which may be a read error. This chain joins TRBV13 and TRBJ2-1, with 11 bases aligning to TRBD2. The CDR3 covers 14 residues. The germline V gene has CDR1 PRHDT and CDR2 FYEKMQ (reference sequence). The CDR3 region is CASRLAGGPNEQFF. The CDR3 DNA reads TGTGCCAGCAGATTAGCGGGGGGGCCCAATGAGCAGTTCTTC.

The chain is built from TRBV25-1 and TRBJ1-1; maybe TRBD1 (5 bases). CDR1 and CDR2 (germline): MGHDK, SYGVNS. V was pared by 3 bases and J by 0 bases, with 14 bases between. The CDR3 runs 16 residues. CDR3 nucleotides: TGTGCCAGCAGTGATCACCCGGACACCGTGAACACTGAAGCTTTCTTT. It specifies CASSDHPDTVNTEAFF.

A remark on this clonotype: A much larger clone lies one base from this, so it may be a read error. This chain links TRBV4-3 with TRBJ1-4; 11 bases are shared with TRBD1. The CDR3 length is 17 residues. CDR1 is LGHNA and CDR2 is YSLEER in the germline V gene. The CDR3 coding sequence is TGCGCCAGCAGCCAACACGGGACAGGGGGATTGGTCGAAAAACTGGTTTTT. It translates to CASSQHGTGGLVEKLVF.

This clonotype was picked up many times. This sequence joins TRBV5-1 and TRBJ2-7; 12 bases match TRBD2. Germline CDR1 reads SGHRS; CDR2 reads YFSETQ. Trimming cost V 4 bases and J 1 base; bases outside gene matches: 3. CDR3 length: 15 residues. The DNA of the CDR3 is TGCGCCAGCAGCGGAGGACTAGCGGGATCCTACGAGCAGTACTTC. Translating gives CASSGGLAGSYEQYF.

Details on this clonotype: A single base separates this from a much larger clone, so it may be a read error. The chain uses TRBV7-6 and TRBJ2-1; the D is unclear. Per germline, CDR1 SGHVS and CDR2 FNYEAQ. This CDR3 is built from 18 residues. V was shortened by 1 base and J by 2 bases, with 18 bases between the two germline ends. DNA for the CDR3: TGTGCCAGCAGCTTAGTATCCGCCCGGAACCCCCCCTACAATGAGCAGTTCTTC. This sequence encodes CASSLVSARNPPYNEQFF.

This clonotype was found a few times. This chain links TRBV19 with TRBJ1-5; TRBD1 aligns across 9 bases. The ends lost 0 bases at V and 6 bases at J; junction bases unmatched: 3. Germline V gene data show CDR1 as LNHDA and CDR2 as SQIVND (reference sequence). CDR3 size: 15 residues. CDR3 residues: CASSIDGTGLQPQHF. The CDR3 DNA is TGTGCCAGTAGTATAGATGGGACAGGGCTTCAGCCCCAGCATTTT.

This clonotype was picked up many times. CDR3 in amino acids: CSVESVRGGEKLFF. The CDR3 DNA reads as TGCAGCGTTGAATCGGTCAGGGGTGGTGAAAAACTGTTTTTT. The rearrangement uses TRBV29-1 and TRBJ1-4; a weak D match, TRBD1 (6 bases). CDR3 length equals 14 residues. Germline CDR1 and CDR2: SQVTM and ANQGSEA. With 2 bases removed from V and 7 bases from J, the gap between germline ends came to 14 bases.

The CDR3 DNA reads TGTGCCAGCAGCTTAGGTCAACGGGAAACAGCGGATGAAAAACTGTTTTTT. Protein product: CASSLGQRETADEKLFF. This rearrangement joins TRBV13 to TRBJ1-4, with D uncertain. Germline V gives CDR1 PRHDT, CDR2 FYEKMQ (reference sequence). This CDR3 has 17 residues. Trimming pared 0 bases from V and 6 bases from J, leaving 17 bases between.

This clonotype was detected a few times. The chain has TRBV6-1 and TRBJ2-7, with 10 bases identical to TRBD2. This CDR3 is 17 amino acids long. Trimming at V came to 6 bases and at J to 0 bases, leaving 11 bases not matched to a gene. The germline gives CDR1 MNHNS, CDR2 SASEGT. The CDR3 spells CASSSLGLARSSYEQYF. CDR3 in DNA: TGTGCCAGCAGCTCCTTGGGACTAGCGAGAAGCTCCTACGAGCAGTACTTC.

The sample holds many counts of this clonotype. The chain couples TRBV6-2 or TRBV6-3 to TRBJ2-2; D gene uncertain. From germline, CDR1 is MNHEY and CDR2 SVGEGT. Trimming took 0 bases from V and 2 from J, leaving 10 bases between them. The CDR3 contains 16 residues. The CDR3 DNA reads as TGTGCCAGCAGTTACTCGACGGCAGACAACACCGGGGAGCTGTTTTTT. Its protein is CASSYSTADNTGELFF.